Here is one T cell receptor beta chain with its context. In the original processing: Cell counts per sample came from amplifying reference gene primers. The assay was immunoSEQ multiplex PCR, and TCRdb's table has in-frame clones only and misses some. Clone size and V and J calls were adopted from that table, with D and trimming inferred from the DNA. The table records roughly 200,000 clones, about 85% of them present only once. This sample is drawn from a study of blood T cell repertoires in COVID-19. The wider study: PBMCs, B-cell-depleted T cells, or T cells were the source of the cDNA or gDNA that made up the material.

This receptor was taken from a woman between 18 and 30 years old who had recovered from COVID-19. Sequenced sample: peripheral blood.

The CDR3 DNA is TGTGCCAGCAGCCTAGGGGGCGCTGACTATGGCTACACCTTC. Translating it yields CASSLGGADYGYTF. The rearrangement joins TRBV9 to TRBJ1-2, with 7 bases identical to TRBD1. Per germline, CDR1 SGDLS and CDR2 YYNGEE. There are 14 residues in the CDR3. V was pared by 4 bases and J by 3 bases, with 6 bases of the junction left unmatched. The variable domain in full, completed from reference TRBV9 and TRBJ1-2, reads DSGVTQTPKHLITATGQRVTLRCSPRSGDLSVYWYQQSLDQGLQFLIQYYNGEERAKGNILERFSAQQFPDLHSELNLSSLELGDSALYFCASSLGGADYGYTFGSGTRLTVV.